Below, 15 T cell receptor beta chains from the same sample are listed, as sequenced in a study of post-analysis software for immune sequencing data. Findings and caveats of the study: Among five TRBV segments more frequent in patients than controls were TRBV5-6, TRBV5-1 and TRBV20-1.

For these receptors, no antigen is known. The TCR beta cDNA libraries contained unique molecular identifiers. TCRdb ran MiXCR on the PCR reads and lists one entry per CDR3 protein. The sample records hundreds of thousands of distinct CDR3 sequences, around 64% being singletons. Sequenced sample: blood. These TCRs come from a girl aged 2 to 10 with multiple sclerosis.

This clonotype was seen only once. The chain combines TRBV2 with TRBJ1-2; D gene unclear. There are 14 residues in the CDR3. Germline CDR1 is SNHLY and CDR2 is FYNNEI. Trimming removed 5 bases at V and 4 bases at J, with 14 bases between. CDR3 residues: CASSLEAYGYGYTF. CDR3 sequence (DNA): TGTGCCAGCAGTCTTGAAGCCTATGGCTATGGCTACACCTTC.

This rearrangement joins TRBV4-1 to TRBJ2-1, with 7 bases identical to TRBD1. The CDR3 has 15 amino acids. V was clipped by 4 bases and J by 15 bases; unmatched bases: 18. Germline CDR1 MGHRA, CDR2 YSYEKL. CDR3 region: CASSRPGQTPRTGFF. CDR3 in DNA: TGCGCCAGCAGCCGACCGGGACAGACCCCCCGAACGGGGTTCTTC.

The rearrangement joins TRBV27 to TRBJ2-7; the match to TRBD2 covers 10 bases. There are 15 residues in the CDR3. In germline, CDR1 is MNHEY, CDR2 SMNVEV (reference sequence). The J segment lost 2 bases and the V segment lost 4 bases, leaving 5 bases of the junction unmatched. The CDR3 protein is CASSSRTSGPYEQYF. The CDR3 DNA is TGTGCCAGCAGTTCCCGGACTAGCGGTCCCTACGAGCAGTACTTC.

V gene TRBV6-5 combines with J gene TRBJ2-7; TRBD1 matches at 8 bases. The V segment lost 3 bases and the J segment 2 bases; nucleotides outside the gene matches: 3. CDR1 is MNHEY, CDR2 SVGAGI, per germline. The CDR3 has 14 residues. The CDR3 DNA is TGTGCCAGCAGTTATGCGGACAGGGCCTACGAGCAGTACTTC. It specifies CASSYADRAYEQYF.

Only one count was recorded for this clonotype. Its ends do not fully match the called genes, so a read error is possible. The J gene is TRBJ2-7, the V gene TRBV6-1; D might be TRBD2 (6 bases). This CDR3 has 18 residues. Germline V gene sequence: CDR1 MNHNS, CDR2 SASEGT. The CDR3, as DNA: TGTGTCAGCAGTAGTACGGGGGTTGCCCACTCTACTCTCTACGAGCAGTACTTC. Translating gives CVSSSTGVAHSTLYEQYF.

V usage is TRBV2 and J usage is TRBJ2-7, with TRBD1 matching over 7 bases. This CDR3 has 15 residues. V dropped 6 bases and J dropped 2; count of bases not matched to a gene: 10. In germline, CDR1 is SNHLY, CDR2 FYNNEI. The CDR3 is CASRSETGITYEQYF. CDR3 bases: TGTGCCAGCAGATCGGAGACAGGGATAACCTACGAGCAGTACTTC. Together with reference TRBV2 and TRBJ2-7, the CDR3 gives the full variable domain: EPEVTQTPSHQVTQMGQEVILRCVPISNHLYFYWYRQILGQKVEFLVSFYNNEISEKSEIFDDQFSVERPDGSNFTLKIRSTKLEDSAMYFCASRSETGITYEQYFGPGTRLTVT.

The chain is built from TRBV12-3 or TRBV12-4 and TRBJ2-3; unclear D gene. The CDR3 is made up of 12 amino acids. The V end was cut by 3 bases, the J end by 11 bases, with 12 bases between. CDR3 region: CASSFGRPRQYF. The CDR3 DNA is TGTGCCAGCAGTTTCGGACGACCCCGGCAGTATTTT.

V is TRBV19 and J is TRBJ2-1, with D maybe TRBD2 (6 bases). The germline V and J ends were trimmed by 2 bases and 2 bases, with 16 bases remaining between them. CDR1 and CDR2 from the germline V gene are LNHDA and SQIVND (reference sequence). This CDR3 is built from 17 residues. The CDR3 nucleotides read TGTGCCAGTAGTATAAACGGCGGGAAAGGTACCTACAATGAGCAGTTCTTC. Its protein is CASSINGGKGTYNEQFF.

This clonotype was observed a handful of times. This rearrangement joins TRBV14 to TRBJ2-1; 11 bases are shared with TRBD2. Trimming cost V 4 bases and J 3 bases; bases outside gene matches: 8. The CDR3 spans 17 residues. The germline V gene encodes CDR1 SGHDN and CDR2 FVKESK. For the CDR3, the DNA is TGTGCCAGCAGCCCTCAGTTACTAGCGGGGGACTACAATGAGCAGTTCTTC. It translates to CASSPQLLAGDYNEQFF.

V and J are TRBV6-6 and TRBJ2-3; 7 bases match TRBD1. Germline V lookup: CDR1 MNHNY, CDR2 SVGAGI (reference sequence). Unmatched junction bases numbered 6, after V lost 2 bases and J lost 4 bases. The CDR3 runs to 15 residues. The CDR3 DNA reads as TGTGCCAGCAGTTACGCACTCACAGGGGCAGATACGCAGTATTTT. As protein: CASSYALTGADTQYF.

This clonotype has just a few counts. This chain links TRBV24-1 with TRBJ1-4; D uncertain. With 4 bases removed from V and 8 bases from J, the gap between germline ends came to 7 bases. This CDR3 contains 12 residues. Germline V gene lookup returns CDR1 KGHDR and CDR2 SFDVKD. The DNA of the CDR3 is TGTGCCACCAGTGAAGCCGGGGAAAAACTGTTTTTT. This codes for CATSEAGEKLFF.

The chain recombines TRBV7-2 with TRBJ2-7; a weak D match, TRBD1 (6 bases). V was clipped by 4 bases and J by 6 bases, with 16 bases between them. Germline V CDR1 and CDR2: SGHTA, FQGNSA. The CDR3 length is 14 residues. CDR3 loop: CASSSGGPLPEQYF. The CDR3 nucleotides are TGTGCCAGCAGCTCTGGGGGCCCCCTTCCCGAGCAGTACTTC.

This clonotype was seen only a few times. The chain combines TRBV3-1 with TRBJ2-1; TRBD2 might be the D (5 bases). The CDR3 loop spans 16 amino acids. The germline gives CDR1 LGHDT, CDR2 YNNKEL (reference sequence). Trimming cost V 0 bases and J 7 bases, with 16 bases left between them. Here the CDR3 DNA reads TGTGCCAGCAGCCAAGATGTCCTAGCATGGGTGAATGAGCAGTTCTTC. Its translation: CASSQDVLAWVNEQFF.

The chain uses TRBV29-1 and TRBJ2-3, with D unclear. V was shortened by 4 bases and J by 0 bases, with 11 bases between the two germline ends. CDR1 is SQVTM, CDR2 ANQGSEA, per germline. This CDR3 region has 14 residues. The CDR3 here is CSVAAYSSTDTQYF. The CDR3, as DNA: TGCAGCGTTGCCGCATACTCTAGCACAGATACGCAGTATTTT.

The gene calls are TRBV29-1 and TRBJ2-3, with D unresolved. Germline CDR1 reads SQVTM; CDR2 reads ANQGSEA. The germline V and J ends were trimmed by 4 bases and 6 bases, with 5 bases remaining between them. This CDR3 spans 10 amino acids. DNA for the CDR3: TGCAGCGTTGCTTCGGATACGCAGTATTTT. Its protein is CSVASDTQYF.